The clone carrying this T cell receptor beta chain has a handful of counts. The V gene lost 5 bases and the J gene lost 2 bases, with 13 bases spanning the gap. The CDR3 consists of 15 residues. The V gene's germline CDR1 is SNHLY and CDR2 FYNNEI. The data are from a study of T-cell memory formation after mild COVID-19. TCRdb reprocessed the 5' RACE reads via MiXCR and lists one record per CDR3 protein. The sample has roughly 610,000 distinct CDR3 sequences, 17% seen once. The sequencing sample was made of PBMCs or a T cell subset sorted from them (not recorded which). The chain carries TRBV2 and TRBJ2-1, with D maybe TRBD1 (6 bases). The TCR originated in an adult woman who had mild COVID-19 (a few samples of this study predate the infection). Cell type and time point are not known. This chain's CDR3 is CASSNHGTPYNEQFF. The DNA for the CDR3 is TGTGCCAGCAGTAACCACGGGACACCCTACAATGAGCAGTTCTTC. Full variable domain (missing parts from reference TRBV2 and TRBJ2-1): EPEVTQTPSHQVTQMGQEVILRCVPISNHLYFYWYRQILGQKVEFLVSFYNNEISEKSEIFDDQFSVERPDGSNFTLKIRSTKLEDSAMYFCASSNHGTPYNEQFFGPGTRLTVL.